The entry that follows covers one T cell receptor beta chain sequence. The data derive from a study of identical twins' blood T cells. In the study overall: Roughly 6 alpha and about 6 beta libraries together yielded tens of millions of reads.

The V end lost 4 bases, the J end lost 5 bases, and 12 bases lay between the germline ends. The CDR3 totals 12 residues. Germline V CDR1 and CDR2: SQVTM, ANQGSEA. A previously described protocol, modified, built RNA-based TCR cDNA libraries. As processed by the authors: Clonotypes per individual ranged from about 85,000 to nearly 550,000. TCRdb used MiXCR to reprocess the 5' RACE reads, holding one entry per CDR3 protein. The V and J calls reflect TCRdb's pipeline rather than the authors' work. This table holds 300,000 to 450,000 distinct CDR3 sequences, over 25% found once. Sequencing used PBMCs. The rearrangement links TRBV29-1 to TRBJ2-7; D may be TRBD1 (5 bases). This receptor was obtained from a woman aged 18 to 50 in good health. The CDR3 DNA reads TGCAGCGTTGGGGGCCAGGGTAACGAGCAGTACTTC. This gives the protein CSVGGQGNEQYF.